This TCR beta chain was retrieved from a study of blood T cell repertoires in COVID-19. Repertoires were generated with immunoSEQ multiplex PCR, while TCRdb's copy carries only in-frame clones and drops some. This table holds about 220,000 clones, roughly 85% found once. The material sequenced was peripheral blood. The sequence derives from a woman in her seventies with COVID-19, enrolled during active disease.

CDR3 in amino acids: CASRGRDRNTEAFF. The CDR3 DNA reads TGTGCCAGCAGGGGAAGGGACAGGAACACTGAAGCTTTCTTT. J is TRBJ1-1 and V is TRBV2; TRBD1 agrees at 7 bases. The V and J ends lost 6 bases and 1 base, in that order; junction bases with no gene match: 5. CDR1 and CDR2 (germline): SNHLY, FYNNEI. This CDR3 has 14 residues.